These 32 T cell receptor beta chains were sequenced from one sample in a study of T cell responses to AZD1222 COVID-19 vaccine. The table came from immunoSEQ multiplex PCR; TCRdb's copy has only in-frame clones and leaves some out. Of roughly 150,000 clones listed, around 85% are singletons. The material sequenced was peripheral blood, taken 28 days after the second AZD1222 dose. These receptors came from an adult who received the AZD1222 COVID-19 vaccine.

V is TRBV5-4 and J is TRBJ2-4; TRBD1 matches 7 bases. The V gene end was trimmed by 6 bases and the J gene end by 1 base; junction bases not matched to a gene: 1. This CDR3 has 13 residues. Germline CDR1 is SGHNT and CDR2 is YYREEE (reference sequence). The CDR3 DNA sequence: TGTGCCAGCATGGGACAGGCCAAAAACATTCAGTACTTC. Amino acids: CASMGQAKNIQYF.

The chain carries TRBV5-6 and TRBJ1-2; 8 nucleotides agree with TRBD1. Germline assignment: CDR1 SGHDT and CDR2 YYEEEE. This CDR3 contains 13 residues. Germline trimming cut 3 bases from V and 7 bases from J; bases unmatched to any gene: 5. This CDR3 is CASSSGGAGGYTF. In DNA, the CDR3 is TGTGCCAGCAGCTCAGGGGGCGCGGGTGGCTACACCTTC.

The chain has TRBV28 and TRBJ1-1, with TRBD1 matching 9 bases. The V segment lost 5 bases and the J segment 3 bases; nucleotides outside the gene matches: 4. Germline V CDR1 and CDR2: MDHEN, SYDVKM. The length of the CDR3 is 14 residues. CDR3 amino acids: CASSPGTGHTEAFF. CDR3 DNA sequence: TGTGCCAGCAGTCCCGGGACAGGGCACACTGAAGCTTTCTTT.

The chain's CDR3 is CAWRSKGQGGEQYF. The CDR3 DNA sequence: TGTGCCTGGAGATCGAAAGGACAGGGCGGCGAGCAGTACTTC. The chain recombines TRBV30 with TRBJ2-7, with 8 bases identical to TRBD1. This CDR3 region has 14 residues. Germline CDR1 and CDR2: GTSNPN and SVGIG (reference sequence). J lost 6 bases, V lost 3 bases, and 10 bases had no gene match.

The CDR3 region has the DNA TGCAGCGTCCTATGGACTAGCGGGGGCTTACTCTCCTACGAGCAGTACTTC. Encoded protein: CSVLWTSGGLLSYEQYF. The chain joins TRBV29-1 to TRBJ2-7; 13 nucleotides match TRBD2. The CDR3 is made up of 17 amino acids. Unmatched junction bases numbered 11, after V lost 6 bases and J lost 0 bases. From germline, CDR1 is SQVTM and CDR2 ANQGSEA.

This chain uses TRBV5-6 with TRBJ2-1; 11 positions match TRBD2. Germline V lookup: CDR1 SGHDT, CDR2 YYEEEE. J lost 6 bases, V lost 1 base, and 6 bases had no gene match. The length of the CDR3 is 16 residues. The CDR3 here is CASSLSGLAGGNEQFF. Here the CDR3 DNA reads TGTGCCAGCAGCTTGTCAGGGCTAGCGGGGGGCAATGAGCAGTTCTTC.

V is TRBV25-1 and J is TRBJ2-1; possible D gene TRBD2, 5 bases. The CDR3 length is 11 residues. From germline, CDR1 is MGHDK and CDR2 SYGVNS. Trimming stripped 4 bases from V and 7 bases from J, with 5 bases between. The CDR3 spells CASSGGNEQFF. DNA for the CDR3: TGTGCCAGCAGTGGAGGGAATGAGCAGTTCTTC.

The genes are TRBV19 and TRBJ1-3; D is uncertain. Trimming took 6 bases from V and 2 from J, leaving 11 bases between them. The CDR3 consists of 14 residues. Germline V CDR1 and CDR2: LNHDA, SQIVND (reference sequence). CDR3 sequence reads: CASRKGGTGNTIYF. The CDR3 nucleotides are TGTGCCAGTAGGAAGGGAGGGACTGGAAACACCATATATTTT.

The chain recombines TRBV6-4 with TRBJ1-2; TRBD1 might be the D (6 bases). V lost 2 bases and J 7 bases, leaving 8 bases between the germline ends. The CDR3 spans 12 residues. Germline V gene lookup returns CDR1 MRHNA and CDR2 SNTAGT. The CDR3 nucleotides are TGTGCCAGCAGTGACACAGGGACTGGCTACACCTTC. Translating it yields CASSDTGTGYTF.

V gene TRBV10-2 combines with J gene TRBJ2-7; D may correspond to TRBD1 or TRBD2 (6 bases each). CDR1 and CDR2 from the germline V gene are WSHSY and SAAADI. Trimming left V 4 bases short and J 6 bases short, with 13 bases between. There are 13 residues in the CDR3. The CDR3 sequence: CASSAQGGLEQYF. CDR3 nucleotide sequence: TGCGCCAGCAGTGCACAGGGAGGACTCGAGCAGTACTTC.

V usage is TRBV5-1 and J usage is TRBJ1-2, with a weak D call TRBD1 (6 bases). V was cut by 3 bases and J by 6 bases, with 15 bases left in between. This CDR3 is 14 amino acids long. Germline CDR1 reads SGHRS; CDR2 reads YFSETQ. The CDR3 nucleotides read TGCGCCAGCAGCTCAACAGGGTCGATTGATGGCTACACCTTC. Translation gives CASSSTGSIDGYTF.

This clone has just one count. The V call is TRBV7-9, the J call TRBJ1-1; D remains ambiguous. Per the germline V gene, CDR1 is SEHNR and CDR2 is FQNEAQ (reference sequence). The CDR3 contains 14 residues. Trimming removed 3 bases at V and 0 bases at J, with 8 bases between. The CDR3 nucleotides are TGTGCCAGCAGCTTGAAACAGATGAACACTGAAGCTTTCTTT. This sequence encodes CASSLKQMNTEAFF.

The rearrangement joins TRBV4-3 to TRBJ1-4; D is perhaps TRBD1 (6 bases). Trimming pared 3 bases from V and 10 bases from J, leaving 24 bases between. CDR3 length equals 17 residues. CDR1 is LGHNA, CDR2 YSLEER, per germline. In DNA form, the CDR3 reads TGCGCCAGCAGCCAGGGACGTTCGGGGGGCAGGCCCTCAAAACTGTTTTTT. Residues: CASSQGRSGGRPSKLFF.

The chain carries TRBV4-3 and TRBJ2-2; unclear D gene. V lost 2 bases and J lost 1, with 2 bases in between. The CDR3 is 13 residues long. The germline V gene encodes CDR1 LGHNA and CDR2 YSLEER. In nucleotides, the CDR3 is TGCGCCAGCAGCCAACTGAACACCGGGGAGCTGTTTTTT. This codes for CASSQLNTGELFF.

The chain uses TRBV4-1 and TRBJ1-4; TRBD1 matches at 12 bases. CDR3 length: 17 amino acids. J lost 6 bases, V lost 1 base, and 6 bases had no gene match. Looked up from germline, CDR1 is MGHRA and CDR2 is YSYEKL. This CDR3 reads CASSQGDRGRGDEKLFF. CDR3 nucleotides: TGCGCCAGCAGCCAAGGGGACAGGGGGCGCGGGGATGAAAAACTGTTTTTT.

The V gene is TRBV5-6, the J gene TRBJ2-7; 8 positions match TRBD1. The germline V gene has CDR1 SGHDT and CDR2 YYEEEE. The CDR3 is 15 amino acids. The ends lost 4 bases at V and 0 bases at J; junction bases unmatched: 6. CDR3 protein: CASSRLGQGSYEQYF. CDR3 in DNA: TGTGCCAGCAGCCGACTCGGACAGGGCTCCTACGAGCAGTACTTC.

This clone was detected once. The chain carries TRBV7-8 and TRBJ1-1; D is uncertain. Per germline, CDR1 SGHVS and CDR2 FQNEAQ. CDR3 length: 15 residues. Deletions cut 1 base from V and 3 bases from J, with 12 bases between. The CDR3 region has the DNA TGTGCCAGCAGCTTAGATTTCGGGGTTGACACTGAAGCTTTCTTT. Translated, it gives CASSLDFGVDTEAFF.

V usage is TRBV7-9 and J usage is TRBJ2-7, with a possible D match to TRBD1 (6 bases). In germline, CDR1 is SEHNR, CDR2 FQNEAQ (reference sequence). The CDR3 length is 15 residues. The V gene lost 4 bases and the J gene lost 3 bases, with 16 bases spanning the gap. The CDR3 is CASSSVTGEIYEQYF. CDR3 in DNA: TGTGCCAGCAGCTCGGTGACAGGAGAGATCTACGAGCAGTACTTC. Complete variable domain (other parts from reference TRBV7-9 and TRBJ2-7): DTGVSQNPRHKITKRGQNVTFRCDPISEHNRLYWYRQTLGQGPEFLTYFQNEAQLEKSRLLSDRFSAERPKGSFSTLEIQRTEQGDSAMYLCASSSVTGEIYEQYFGPGTRLTVT.

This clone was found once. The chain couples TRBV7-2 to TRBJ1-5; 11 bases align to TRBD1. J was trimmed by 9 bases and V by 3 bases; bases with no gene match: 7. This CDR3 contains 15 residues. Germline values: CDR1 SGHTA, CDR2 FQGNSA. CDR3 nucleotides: TGTGCCAGCAGCTTCTCGGGACAGGGGGTTTGGCCCCAGCATTTT. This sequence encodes CASSFSGQGVWPQHF.

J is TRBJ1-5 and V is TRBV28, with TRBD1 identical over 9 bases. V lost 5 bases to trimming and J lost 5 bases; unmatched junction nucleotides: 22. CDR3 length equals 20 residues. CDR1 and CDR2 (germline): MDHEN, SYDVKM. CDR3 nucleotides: TGTGCCAGCAGTGCCGCGGGCACAGGGGGCGCGGTAAGGCGGTATCAGCCCCAGCATTTT. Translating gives CASSAAGTGGAVRRYQPQHF.

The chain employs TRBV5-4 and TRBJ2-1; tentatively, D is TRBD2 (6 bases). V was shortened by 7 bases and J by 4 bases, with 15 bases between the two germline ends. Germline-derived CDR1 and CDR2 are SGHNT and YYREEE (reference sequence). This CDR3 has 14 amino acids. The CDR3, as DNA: TGTGCCAGCCAAACGAGAGGGACTTACAATGAGCAGTTCTTC. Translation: CASQTRGTYNEQFF.

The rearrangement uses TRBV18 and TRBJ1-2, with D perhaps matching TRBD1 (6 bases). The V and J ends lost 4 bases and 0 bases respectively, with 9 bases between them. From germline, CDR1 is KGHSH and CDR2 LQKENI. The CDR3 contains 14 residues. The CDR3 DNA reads TGTGCCAGCTCACGACAGGAGCCTAACTATGGCTACACCTTC. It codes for CASSRQEPNYGYTF.

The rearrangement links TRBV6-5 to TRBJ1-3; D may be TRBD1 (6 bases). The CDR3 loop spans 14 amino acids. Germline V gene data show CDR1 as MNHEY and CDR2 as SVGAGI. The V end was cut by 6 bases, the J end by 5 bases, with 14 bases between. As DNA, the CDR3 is TGTGCCAGCAGCTCTTCTTGGGGGCGAAACACCATATATTTT. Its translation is CASSSSWGRNTIYF.

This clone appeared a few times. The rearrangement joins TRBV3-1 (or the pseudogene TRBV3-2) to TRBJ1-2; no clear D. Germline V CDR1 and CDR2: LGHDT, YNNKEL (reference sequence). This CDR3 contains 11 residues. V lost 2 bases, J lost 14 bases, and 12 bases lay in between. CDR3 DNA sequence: TGTGCCAGCAGCCAAATGTTTTTTTTAACCTTC. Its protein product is CASSQMFFLTF.

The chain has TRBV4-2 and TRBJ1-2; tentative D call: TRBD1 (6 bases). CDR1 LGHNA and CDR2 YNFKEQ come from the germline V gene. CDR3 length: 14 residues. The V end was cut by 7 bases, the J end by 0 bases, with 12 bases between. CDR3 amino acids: CASNPGAANYGYTF. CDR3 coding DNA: TGTGCCAGCAACCCGGGGGCGGCTAACTATGGCTACACCTTC.

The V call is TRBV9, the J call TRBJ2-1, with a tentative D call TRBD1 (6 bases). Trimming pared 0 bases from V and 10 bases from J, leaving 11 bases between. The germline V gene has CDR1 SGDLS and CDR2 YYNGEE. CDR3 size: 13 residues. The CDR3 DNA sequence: TGTGCCAGCAGCGTAGTCCCAGACAGGGAGCAGTTCTTC. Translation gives CASSVVPDREQFF.

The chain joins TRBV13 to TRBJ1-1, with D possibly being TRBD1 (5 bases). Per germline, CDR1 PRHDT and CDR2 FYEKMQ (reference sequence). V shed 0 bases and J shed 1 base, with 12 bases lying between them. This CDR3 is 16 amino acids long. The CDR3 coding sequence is TGTGCCAGCAGCTTAGGTTATACGGGGGGGAACACTGAAGCTTTCTTT. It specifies CASSLGYTGGNTEAFF.

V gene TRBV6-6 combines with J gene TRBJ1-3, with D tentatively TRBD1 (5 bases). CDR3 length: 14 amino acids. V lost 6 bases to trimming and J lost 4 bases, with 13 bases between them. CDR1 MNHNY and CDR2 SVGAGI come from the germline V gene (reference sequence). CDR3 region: CASSTGTAGNTIYF. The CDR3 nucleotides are TGTGCCAGCAGCACCGGGACGGCGGGAAACACCATATATTTT.

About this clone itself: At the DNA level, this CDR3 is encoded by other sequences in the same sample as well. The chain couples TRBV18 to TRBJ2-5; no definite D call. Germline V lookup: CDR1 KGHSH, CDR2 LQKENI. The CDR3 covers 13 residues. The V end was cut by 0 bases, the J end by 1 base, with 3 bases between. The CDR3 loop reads CASSPPSQETQYF. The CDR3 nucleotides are TGTGCCAGCTCACCACCGTCCCAAGAGACCCAGTACTTC. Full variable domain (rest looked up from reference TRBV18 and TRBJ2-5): NAGVMQNPRHLVRRRGQEARLRCSPMKGHSHVYWYRQLPEEGLKFMVYLQKENIIDESGMPKERFSAEFPKEGPSILRIQQVVRGDSAAYFCASSPPSQETQYFGPGTRLLVL.

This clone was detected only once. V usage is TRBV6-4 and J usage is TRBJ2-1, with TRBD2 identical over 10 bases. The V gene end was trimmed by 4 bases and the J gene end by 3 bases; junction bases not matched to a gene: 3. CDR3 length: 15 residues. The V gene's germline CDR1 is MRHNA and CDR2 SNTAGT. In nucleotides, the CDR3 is TGTGCCAGCAGTGTTGCTAGCGGGGGCTACAATGAGCAGTTCTTC. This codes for CASSVASGGYNEQFF.

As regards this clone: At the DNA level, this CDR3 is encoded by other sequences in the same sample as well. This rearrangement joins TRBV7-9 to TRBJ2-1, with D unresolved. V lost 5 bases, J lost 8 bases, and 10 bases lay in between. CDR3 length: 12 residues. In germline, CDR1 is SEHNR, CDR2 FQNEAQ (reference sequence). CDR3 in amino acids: CASSLGRDEQFF. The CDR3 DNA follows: TGTGCCAGCAGCCTGGGCCGGGATGAGCAGTTCTTC.

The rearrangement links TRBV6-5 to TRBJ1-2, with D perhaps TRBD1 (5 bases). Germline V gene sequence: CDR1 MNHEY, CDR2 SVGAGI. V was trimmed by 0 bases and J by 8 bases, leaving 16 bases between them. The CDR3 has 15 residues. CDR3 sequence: CASSYSPRGVRGYTF. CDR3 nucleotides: TGTGCCAGCAGTTACTCCCCCCGGGGGGTGAGGGGCTACACCTTC.